The clone carrying this TCR beta chain was seen more than once but under ten times. Antigen specificity is unknown. Building the TCR beta libraries relied on iRepertoire HTBI primers, and CDR3 regions underwent Arm-PCR. Using its own MiXCR run on the multiplex PCR reads, TCRdb lists one record per CDR3 protein. The sample includes hundreds of thousands of distinct CDR3 sequences, approximately 15% of them seen just once. J was trimmed by 5 bases and V by 8 bases; bases with no gene match: 3. The CDR3 sequence is 12 residues long. Germline assignment: CDR1 SNHLY and CDR2 FYNNEI. The sample belongs to a study of regulatory T cells in long-lasting Graves disease. General observations from the study: TRBV28 was favored in persistent disease, as were TRBJ1-2 and TRBJ2-5.

Time point: newly diagnosed GD, antithyroid drugs for less than 3 months. The TCR library was made from RNA extracted from PBMCs. These records were also assigned to another study, of T cells in Graves' hyperthyroidism and ophthalmopathy. In that study: Diagnostic decisions used clinical symptoms, serum thyroxine and TRAb, thyroid ultrasound and orbital computed tomography.

The sample consisted of peripheral blood mononuclear cells (PBMCs), taken at new diagnosis, from a patient treated with antithyroid drugs. The chain recombines TRBV2 with TRBJ2-1; the match to TRBD2 covers 7 bases. The receptor's source is a young woman with Graves disease. Here the CDR3 DNA reads TGTGCCAGCTTAAGCGGGAACAATGAGCAGTTCTTC. As protein: CASLSGNNEQFF.